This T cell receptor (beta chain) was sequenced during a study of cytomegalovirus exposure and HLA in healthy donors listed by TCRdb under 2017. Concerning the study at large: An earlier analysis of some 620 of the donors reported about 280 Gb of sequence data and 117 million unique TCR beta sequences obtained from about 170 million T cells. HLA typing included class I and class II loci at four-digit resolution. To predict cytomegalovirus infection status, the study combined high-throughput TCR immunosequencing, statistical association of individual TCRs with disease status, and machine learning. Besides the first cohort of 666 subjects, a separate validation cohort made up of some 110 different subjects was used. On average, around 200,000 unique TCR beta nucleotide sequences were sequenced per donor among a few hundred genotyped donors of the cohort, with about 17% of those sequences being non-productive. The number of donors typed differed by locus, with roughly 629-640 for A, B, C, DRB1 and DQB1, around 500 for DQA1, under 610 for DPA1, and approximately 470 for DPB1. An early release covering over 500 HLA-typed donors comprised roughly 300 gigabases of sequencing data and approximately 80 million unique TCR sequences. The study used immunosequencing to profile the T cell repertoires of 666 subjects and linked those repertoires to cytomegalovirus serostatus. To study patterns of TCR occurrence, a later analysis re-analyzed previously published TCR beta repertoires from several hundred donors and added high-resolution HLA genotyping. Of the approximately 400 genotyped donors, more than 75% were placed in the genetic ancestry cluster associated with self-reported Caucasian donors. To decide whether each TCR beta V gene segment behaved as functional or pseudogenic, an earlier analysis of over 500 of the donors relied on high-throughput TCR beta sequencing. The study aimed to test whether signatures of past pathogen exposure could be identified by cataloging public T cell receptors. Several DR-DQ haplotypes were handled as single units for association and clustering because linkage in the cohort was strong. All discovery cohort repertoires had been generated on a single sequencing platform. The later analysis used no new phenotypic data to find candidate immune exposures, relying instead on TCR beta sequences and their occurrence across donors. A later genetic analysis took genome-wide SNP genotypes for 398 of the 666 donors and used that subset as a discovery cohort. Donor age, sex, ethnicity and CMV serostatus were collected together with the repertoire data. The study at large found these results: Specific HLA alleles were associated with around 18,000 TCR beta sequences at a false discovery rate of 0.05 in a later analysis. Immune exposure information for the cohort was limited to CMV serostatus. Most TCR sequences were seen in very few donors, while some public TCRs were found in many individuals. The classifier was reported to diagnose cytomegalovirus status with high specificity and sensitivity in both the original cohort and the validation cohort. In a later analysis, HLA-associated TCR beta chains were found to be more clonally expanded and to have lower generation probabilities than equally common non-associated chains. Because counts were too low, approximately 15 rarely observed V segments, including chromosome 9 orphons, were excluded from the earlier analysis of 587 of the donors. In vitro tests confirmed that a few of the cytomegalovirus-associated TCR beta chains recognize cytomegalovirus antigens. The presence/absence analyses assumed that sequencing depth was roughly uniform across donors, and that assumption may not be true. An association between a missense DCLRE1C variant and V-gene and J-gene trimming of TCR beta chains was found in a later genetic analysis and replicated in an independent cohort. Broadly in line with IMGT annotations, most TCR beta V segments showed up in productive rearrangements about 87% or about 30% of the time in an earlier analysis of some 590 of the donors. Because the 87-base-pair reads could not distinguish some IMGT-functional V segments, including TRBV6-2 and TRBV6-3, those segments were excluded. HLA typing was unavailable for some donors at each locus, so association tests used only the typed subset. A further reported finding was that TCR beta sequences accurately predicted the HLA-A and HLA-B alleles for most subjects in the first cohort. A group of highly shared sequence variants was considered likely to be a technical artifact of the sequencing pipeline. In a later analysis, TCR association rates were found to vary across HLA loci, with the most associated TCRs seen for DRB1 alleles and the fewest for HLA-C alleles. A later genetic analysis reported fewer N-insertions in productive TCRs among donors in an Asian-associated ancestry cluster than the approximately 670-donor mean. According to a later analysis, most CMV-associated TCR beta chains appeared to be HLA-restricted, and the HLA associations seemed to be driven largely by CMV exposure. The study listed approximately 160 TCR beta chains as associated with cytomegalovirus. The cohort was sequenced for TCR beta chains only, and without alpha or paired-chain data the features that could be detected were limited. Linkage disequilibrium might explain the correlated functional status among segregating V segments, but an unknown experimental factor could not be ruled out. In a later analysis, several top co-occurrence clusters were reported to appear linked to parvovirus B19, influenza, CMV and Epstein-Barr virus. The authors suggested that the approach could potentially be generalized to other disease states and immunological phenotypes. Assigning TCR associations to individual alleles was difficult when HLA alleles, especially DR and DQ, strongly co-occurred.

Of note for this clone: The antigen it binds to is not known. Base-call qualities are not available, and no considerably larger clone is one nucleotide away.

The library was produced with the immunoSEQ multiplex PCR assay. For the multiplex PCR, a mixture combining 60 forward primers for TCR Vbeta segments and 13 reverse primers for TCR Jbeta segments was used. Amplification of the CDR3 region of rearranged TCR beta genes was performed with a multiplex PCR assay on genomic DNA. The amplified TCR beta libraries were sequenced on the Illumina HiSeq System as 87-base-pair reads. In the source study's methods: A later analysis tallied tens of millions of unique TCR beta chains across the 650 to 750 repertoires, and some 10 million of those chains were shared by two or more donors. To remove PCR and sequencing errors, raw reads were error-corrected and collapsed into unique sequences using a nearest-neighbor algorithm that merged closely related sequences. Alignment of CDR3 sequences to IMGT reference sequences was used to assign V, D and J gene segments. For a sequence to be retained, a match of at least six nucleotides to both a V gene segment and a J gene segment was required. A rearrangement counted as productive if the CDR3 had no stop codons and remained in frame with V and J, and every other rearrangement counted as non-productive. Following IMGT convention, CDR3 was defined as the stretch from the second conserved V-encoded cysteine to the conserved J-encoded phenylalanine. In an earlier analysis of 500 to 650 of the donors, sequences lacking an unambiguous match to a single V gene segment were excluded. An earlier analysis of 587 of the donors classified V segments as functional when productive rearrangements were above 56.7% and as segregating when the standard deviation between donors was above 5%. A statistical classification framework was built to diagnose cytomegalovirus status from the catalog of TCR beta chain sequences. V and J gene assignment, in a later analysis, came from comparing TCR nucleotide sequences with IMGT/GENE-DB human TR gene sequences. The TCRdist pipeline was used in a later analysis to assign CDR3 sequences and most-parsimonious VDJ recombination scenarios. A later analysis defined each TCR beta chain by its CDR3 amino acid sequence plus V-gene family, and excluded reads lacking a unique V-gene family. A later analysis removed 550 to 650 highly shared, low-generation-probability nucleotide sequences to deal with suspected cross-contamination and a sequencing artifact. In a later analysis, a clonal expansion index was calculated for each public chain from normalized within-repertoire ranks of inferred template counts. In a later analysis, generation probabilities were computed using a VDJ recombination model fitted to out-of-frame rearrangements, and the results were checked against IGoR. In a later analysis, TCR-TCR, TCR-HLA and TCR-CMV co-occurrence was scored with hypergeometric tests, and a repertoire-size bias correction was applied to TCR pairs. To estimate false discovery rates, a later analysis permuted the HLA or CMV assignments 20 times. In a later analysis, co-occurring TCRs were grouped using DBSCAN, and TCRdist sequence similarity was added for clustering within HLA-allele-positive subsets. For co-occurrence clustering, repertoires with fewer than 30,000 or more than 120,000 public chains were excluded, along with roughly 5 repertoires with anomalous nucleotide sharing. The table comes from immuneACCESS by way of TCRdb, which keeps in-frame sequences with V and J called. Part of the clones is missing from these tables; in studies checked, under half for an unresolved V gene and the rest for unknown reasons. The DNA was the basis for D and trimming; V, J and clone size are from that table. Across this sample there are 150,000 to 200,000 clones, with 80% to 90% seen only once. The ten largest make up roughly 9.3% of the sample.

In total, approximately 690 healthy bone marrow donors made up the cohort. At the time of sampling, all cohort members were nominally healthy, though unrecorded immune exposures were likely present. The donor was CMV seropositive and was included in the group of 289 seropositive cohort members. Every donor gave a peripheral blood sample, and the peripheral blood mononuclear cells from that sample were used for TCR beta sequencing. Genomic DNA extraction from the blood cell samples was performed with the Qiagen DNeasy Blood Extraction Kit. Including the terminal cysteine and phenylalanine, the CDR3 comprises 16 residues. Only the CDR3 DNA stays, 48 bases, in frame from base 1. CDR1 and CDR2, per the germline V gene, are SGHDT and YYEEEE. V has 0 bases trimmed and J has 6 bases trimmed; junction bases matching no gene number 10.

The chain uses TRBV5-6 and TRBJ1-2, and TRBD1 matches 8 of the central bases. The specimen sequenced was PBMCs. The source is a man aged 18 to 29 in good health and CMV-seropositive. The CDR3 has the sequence CASSLANPDRGDGYTF. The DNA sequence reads TGTGCCAGCAGCTTGGCCAACCCCGACAGGGGTGATGGCTACACCTTC.